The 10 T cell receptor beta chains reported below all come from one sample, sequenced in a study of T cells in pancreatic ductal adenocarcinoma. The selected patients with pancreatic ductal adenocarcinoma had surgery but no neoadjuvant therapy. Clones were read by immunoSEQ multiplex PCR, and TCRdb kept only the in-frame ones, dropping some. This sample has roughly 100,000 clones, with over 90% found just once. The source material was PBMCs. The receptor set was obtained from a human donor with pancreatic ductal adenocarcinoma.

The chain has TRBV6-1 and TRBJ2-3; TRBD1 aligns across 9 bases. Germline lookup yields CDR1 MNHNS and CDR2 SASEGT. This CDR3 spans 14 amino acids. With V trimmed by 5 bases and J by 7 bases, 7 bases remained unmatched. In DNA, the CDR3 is TGTGCCAGCAGTACAGGGGGCGGCACGAATACGCAGTATTTT. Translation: CASSTGGGTNTQYF.

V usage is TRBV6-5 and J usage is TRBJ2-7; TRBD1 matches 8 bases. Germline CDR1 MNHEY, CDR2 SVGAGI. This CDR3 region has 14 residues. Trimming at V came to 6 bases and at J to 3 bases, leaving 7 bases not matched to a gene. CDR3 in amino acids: CASRRQGLFYEQYF. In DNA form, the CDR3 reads TGTGCCAGCAGGCGACAGGGGCTTTTCTACGAGCAGTACTTC.

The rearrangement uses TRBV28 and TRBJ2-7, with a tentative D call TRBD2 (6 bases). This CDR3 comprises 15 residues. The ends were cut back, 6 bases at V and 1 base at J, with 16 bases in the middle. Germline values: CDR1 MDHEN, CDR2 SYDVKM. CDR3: CASRAGTVLSYEQYF. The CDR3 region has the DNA TGTGCCAGCAGGGCGGGGACCGTCCTTTCCTACGAGCAGTACTTC.

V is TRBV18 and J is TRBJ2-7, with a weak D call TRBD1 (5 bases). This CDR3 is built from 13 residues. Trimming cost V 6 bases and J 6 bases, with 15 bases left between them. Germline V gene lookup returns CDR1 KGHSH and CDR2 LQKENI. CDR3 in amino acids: CASSTDRPREQYF. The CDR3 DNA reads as TGTGCCAGCTCGACCGACAGACCACGCGAGCAGTACTTC.

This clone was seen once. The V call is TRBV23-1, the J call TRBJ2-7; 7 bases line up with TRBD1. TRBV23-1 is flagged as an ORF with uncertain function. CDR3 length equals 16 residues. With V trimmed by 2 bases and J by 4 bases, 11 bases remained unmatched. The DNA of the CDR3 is TGCGCCAGCAGTCAACCTCCGCTGACAGGGTGGTACGAGCAGTACTTC. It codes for CASSQPPLTGWYEQYF.

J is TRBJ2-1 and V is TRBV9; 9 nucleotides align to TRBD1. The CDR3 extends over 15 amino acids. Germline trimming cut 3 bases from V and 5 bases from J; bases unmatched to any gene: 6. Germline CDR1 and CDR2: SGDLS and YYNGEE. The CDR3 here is CASSATGGFHNEQFF. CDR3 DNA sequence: TGTGCCAGCAGCGCTACAGGGGGCTTTCACAATGAGCAGTTCTTC. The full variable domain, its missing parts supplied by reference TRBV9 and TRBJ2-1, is DSGVTQTPKHLITATGQRVTLRCSPRSGDLSVYWYQQSLDQGLQFLIQYYNGEERAKGNILERFSAQQFPDLHSELNLSSLELGDSALYFCASSATGGFHNEQFFGPGTRLTVL.

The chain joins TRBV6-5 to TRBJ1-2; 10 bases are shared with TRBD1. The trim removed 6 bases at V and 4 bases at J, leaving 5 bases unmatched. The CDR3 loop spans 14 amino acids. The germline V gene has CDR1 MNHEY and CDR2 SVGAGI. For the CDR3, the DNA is TGTGCCAGCAGCCCGGACAGGGGGGGCTATGGCTACACCTTC. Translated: CASSPDRGGYGYTF.

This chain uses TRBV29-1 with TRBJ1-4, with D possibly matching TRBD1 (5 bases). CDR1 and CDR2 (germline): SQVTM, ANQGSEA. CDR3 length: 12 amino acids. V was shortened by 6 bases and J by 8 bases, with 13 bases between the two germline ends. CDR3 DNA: TGCAGCGTGGGGGGGGGAGACGAAAAACTGTTTTTT. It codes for CSVGGGDEKLFF.

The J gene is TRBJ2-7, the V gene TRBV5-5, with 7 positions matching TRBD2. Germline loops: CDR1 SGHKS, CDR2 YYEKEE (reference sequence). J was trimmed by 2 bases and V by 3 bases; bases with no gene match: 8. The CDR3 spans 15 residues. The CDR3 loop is CASSSEGGSAYEQYF. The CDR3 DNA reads TGTGCCAGCAGCTCTGAAGGCGGGAGTGCCTACGAGCAGTACTTC.

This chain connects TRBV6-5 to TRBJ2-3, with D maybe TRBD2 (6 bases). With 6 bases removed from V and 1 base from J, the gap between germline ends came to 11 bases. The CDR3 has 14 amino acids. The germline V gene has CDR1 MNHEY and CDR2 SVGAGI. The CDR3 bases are TGTGCCAGCAGAAAAAGCGGGCGCACAGATACGCAGTATTTT. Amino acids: CASRKSGRTDTQYF.